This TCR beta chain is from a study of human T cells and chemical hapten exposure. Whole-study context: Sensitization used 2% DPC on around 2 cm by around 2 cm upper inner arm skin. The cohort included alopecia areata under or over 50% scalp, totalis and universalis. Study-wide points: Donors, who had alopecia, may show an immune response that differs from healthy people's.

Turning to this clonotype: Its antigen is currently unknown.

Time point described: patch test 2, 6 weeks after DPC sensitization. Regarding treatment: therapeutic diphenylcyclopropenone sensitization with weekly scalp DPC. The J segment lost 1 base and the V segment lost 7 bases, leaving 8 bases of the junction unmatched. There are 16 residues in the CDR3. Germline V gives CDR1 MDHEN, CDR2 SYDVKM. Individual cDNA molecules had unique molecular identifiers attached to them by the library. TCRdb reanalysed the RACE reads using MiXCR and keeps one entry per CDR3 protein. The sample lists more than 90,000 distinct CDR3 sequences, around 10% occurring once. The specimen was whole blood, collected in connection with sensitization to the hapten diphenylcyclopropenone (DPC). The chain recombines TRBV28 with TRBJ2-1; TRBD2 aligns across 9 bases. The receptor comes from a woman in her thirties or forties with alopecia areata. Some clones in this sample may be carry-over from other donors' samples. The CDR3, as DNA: TGTGCCAGCAAAGGAGCGGGAGGAGTATCCTACAATGAGCAGTTCTTC. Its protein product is CASKGAGGVSYNEQFF.